This TCR beta chain was retrieved from a study of control samples from healthy donors and cancer patients. Sequencing used immunoSEQ multiplex PCR; TCRdb keeps in-frame clones, though not all of them. In the table there are approximately 160,000 clones, around 94% of which are singletons. The origin of this receptor is a woman in her late teens or twenties in good health. Sequencing was carried out using blood.

CDR3 DNA sequence: TGTGCCAGCTCACGAGGACTAGCGGGAGACAATGAGCAGTTCTTC. Protein: CASSRGLAGDNEQFF. This rearrangement joins TRBV18 to TRBJ2-1; 13 bases match TRBD2. Germline assignment: CDR1 KGHSH and CDR2 LQKENI. J was trimmed by 5 bases and V by 4 bases; bases with no gene match: 2. The CDR3 has 15 residues.